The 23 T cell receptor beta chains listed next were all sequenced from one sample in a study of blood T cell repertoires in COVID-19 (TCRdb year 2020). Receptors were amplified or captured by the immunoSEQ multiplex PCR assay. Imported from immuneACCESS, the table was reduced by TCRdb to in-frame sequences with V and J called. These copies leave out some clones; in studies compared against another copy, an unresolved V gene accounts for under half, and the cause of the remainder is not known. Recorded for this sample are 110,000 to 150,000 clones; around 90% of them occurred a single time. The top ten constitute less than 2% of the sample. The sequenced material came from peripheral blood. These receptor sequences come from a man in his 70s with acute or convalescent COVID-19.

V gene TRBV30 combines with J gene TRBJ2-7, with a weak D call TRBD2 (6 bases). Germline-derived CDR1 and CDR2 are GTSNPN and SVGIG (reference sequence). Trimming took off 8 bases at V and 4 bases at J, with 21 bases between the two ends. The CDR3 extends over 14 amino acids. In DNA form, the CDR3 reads TGTGCCGGGACCCGGGACTCGGGACTTTACGAGCAGTACTTC. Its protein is CAGTRDSGLYEQYF.

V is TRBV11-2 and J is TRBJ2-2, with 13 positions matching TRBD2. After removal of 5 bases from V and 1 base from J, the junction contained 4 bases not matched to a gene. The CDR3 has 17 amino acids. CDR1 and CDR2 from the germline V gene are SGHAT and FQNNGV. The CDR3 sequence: CASSQGTSGMNTGELFF. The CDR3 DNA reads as TGTGCCAGCAGCCAGGGGACTAGCGGGATGAACACCGGGGAGCTGTTTTTT.

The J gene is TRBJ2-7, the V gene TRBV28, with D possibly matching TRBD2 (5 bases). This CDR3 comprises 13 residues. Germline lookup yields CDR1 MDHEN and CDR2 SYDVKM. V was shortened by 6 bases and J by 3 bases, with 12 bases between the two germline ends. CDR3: CASSPGGHYEQYF. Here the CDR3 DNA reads TGTGCCAGCAGCCCCGGCGGGCACTACGAGCAGTACTTC. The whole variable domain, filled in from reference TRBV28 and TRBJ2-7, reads DVKVTQSSRYLVKRTGEKVFLECVQDMDHENMFWYRQDPGLGLRLIYFSYDVKMKEKGDIPEGYSVSREKKERFSLILESASTNQTSMYLCASSPGGHYEQYFGPGTRLTVT.

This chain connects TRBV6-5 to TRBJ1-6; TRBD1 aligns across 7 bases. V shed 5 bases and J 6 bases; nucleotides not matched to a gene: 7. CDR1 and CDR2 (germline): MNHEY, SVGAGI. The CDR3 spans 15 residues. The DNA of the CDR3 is TGTGCCAGCAGTAACGAGGGGGCCATTAATTCACCCCTCCACTTT. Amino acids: CASSNEGAINSPLHF.

CDR3 DNA: TGTGCCAGCAGTTTACAGGGTTGGAGGGAGCCCCAGCATTTT. The encoded protein is CASSLQGWREPQHF. V usage is TRBV28 and J usage is TRBJ1-5, with D maybe TRBD1 (5 bases). Germline V CDR1 and CDR2: MDHEN, SYDVKM. V lost 2 bases to trimming and J lost 8 bases, with 13 bases between them. CDR3 size: 14 residues.

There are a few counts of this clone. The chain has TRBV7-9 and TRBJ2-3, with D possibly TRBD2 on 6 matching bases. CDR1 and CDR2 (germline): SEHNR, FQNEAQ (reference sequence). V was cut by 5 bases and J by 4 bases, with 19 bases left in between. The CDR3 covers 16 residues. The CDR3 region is CASSPNPGVGADTQYF. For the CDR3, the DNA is TGTGCCAGCAGCCCTAACCCGGGAGTAGGGGCAGATACGCAGTATTTT.

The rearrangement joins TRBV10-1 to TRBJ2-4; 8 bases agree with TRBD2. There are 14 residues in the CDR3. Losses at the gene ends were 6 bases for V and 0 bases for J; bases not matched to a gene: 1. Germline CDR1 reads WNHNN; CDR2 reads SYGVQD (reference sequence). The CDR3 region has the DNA TGCGCCAGCAGACTAGCGGTAGCCAAAAACATTCAGTACTTC. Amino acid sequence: CASRLAVAKNIQYF.

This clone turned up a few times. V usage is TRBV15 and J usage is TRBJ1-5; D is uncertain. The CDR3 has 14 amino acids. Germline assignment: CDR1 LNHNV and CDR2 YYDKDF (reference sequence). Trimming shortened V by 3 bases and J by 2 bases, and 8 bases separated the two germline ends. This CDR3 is CATSRGMGNQPQHF. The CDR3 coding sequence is TGTGCCACCAGCAGGGGCATGGGCAATCAGCCCCAGCATTTT.

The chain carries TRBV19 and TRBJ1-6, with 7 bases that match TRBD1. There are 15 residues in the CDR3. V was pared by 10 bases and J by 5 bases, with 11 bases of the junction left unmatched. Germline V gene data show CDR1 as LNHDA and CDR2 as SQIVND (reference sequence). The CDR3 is CATKQGPANNSPLHF. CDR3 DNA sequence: TGTGCCACCAAACAGGGGCCCGCAAATAATTCACCCCTCCACTTT.

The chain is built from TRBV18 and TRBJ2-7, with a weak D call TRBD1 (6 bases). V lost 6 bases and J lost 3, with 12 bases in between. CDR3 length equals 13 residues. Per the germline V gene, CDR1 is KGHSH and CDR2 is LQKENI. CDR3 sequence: CASSVGAGYEQYF. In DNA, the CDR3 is TGTGCCAGCTCGGTGGGGGCAGGCTACGAGCAGTACTTC.

DNA of the CDR3: TGTGCCAGCAGCCGAAAGGGAGGGCCCTCAAATGAGCAGTTCTTC. Its translation is CASSRKGGPSNEQFF. The V and J genes are TRBV7-3 and TRBJ2-1; 7 bases map to TRBD2. The CDR3 length is 15 residues. With V trimmed by 5 bases and J by 7 bases, 11 bases remained unmatched. Germline CDR1 is SGHTA and CDR2 is FQGTGA.

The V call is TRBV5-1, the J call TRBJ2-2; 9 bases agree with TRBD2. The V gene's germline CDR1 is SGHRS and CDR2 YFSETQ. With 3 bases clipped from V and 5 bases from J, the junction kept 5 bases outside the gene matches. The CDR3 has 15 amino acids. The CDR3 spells CASSYYAGGTGELFF. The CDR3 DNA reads TGCGCCAGCAGCTATTATGCGGGAGGGACCGGGGAGCTGTTTTTT.

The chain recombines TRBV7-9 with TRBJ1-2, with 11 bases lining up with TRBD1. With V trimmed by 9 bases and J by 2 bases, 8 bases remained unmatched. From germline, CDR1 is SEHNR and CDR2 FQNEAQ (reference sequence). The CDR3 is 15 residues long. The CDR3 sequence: CASDLGTGGNYGYTF. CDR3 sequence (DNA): TGTGCCAGTGATCTCGGGACAGGGGGGAACTATGGCTACACCTTC.

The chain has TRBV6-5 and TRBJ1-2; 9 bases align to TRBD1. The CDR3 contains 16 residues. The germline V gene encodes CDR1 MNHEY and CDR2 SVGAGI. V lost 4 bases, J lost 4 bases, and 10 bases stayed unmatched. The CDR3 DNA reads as TGTGCCAGCAGTTCAGGGACAGGGCGCGATTCCTATGGCTACACCTTC. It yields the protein CASSSGTGRDSYGYTF.

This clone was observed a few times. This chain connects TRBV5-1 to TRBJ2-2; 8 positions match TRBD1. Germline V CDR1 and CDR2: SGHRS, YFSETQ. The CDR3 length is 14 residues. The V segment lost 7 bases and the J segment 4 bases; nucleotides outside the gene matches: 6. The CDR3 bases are TGCGCCAGCCTCGGACAGGGAACCACCGGGGAGCTGTTTTTT. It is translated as CASLGQGTTGELFF.

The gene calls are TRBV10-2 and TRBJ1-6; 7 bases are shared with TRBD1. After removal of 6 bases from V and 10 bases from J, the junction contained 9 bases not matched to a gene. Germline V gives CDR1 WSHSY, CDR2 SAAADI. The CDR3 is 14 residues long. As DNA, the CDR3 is TGCGCCAGCAGCGTACAGGGGTCAACCTCACCCCTCCACTTT. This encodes CASSVQGSTSPLHF.

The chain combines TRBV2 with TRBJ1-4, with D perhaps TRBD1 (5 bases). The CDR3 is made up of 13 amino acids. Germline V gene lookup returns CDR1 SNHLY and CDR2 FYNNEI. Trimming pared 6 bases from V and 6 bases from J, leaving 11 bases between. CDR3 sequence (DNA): TGTGCCAGCAGCTGGGGGGGTTATGAAAAACTGTTTTTT. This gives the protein CASSWGGYEKLFF.

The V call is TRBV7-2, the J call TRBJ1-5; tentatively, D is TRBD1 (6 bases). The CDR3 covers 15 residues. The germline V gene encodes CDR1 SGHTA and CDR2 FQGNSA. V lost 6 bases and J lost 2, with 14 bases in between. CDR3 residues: CASSSQGLGNQPQHF. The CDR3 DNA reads TGTGCCAGCAGTAGCCAGGGGTTAGGCAATCAGCCCCAGCATTTT. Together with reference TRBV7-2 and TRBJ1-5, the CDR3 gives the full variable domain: GAGVSQSPSNKVTEKGKDVELRCDPISGHTALYWYRQSLGQGLEFLIYFQGNSAPDKSGLPSDRFSAERTGGSVSTLTIQRTQQEDSAVYLCASSSQGLGNQPQHFGDGTRLSIL.

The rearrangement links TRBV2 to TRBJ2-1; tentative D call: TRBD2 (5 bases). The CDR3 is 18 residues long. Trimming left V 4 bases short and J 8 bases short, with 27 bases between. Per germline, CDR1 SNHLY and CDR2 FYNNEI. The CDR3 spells CASSGLTSTGYTEHEQFF. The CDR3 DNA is TGTGCCAGCAGTGGACTAACTTCGACGGGCTATACTGAGCATGAGCAGTTCTTC.

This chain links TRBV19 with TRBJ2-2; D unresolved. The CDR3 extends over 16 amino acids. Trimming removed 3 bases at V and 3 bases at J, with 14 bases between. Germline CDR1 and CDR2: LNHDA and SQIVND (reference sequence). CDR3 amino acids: CASSIRPTADTGELFF. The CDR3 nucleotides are TGTGCCAGTAGTATCCGGCCTACGGCGGACACCGGGGAGCTGTTTTTT.

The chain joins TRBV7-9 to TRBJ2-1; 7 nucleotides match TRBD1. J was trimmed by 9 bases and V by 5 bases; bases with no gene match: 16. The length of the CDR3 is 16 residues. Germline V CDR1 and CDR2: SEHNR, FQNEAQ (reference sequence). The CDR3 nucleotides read TGTGCCAGCAGCGGGGCCCGGGACAGTGAGCTCGGTGAGCAGTTCTTC. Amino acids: CASSGARDSELGEQFF.

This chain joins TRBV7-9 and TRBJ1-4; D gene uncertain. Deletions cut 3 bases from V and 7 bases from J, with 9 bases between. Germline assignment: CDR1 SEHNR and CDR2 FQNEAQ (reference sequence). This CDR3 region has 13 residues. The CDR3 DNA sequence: TGTGCCAGCAGCTTCGGAGGTTTTGAAAAACTGTTTTTT. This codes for CASSFGGFEKLFF.

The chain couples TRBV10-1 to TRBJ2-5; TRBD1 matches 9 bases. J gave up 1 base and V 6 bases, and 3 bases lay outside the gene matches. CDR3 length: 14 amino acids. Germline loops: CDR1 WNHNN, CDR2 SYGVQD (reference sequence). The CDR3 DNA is TGCGCCAGCAGCCCGGGACAGGGCCAAGAGACCCAGTACTTC. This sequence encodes CASSPGQGQETQYF.